One sample yielded the 16 T cell receptor beta chains listed below, sequenced in a study of blood T cells in healthy people across ages. Sample-barcoded 5' priming and a J-beta primer mix drove a second PCR of roughly 7 to 11 cycles. TCRdb analysed the 5' RACE reads with MiXCR anew, one entry per CDR3 protein. There are 650,000 to 800,000 distinct CDR3 sequences in the sample; 40% to 50% occur only once, and about 21% lies in the top ten. What was sequenced was blood. Receptor source: a man aged 60-69 years in good health.

Only a few counts were recorded for this clonotype. This chain uses TRBV7-8 with TRBJ2-7; no clear D gene. The CDR3 spans 14 residues. The V gene lost 1 base and the J gene lost 0 bases, with 7 bases spanning the gap. Germline V gene data show CDR1 as SGHVS and CDR2 as FQNEAQ. As DNA, the CDR3 is TGTGCCAGCAGCTTAGACGAGAGCTCCTACGAGCAGTACTTC. Translated: CASSLDESSYEQYF.

The rearrangement joins TRBV20-1 to TRBJ2-5; the match to TRBD2 covers 8 bases. V lost 0 bases to trimming and J lost 11 bases; unmatched junction nucleotides: 11. Germline CDR1 and CDR2: DFQATT and SNEGSKA (reference sequence). The CDR3 sequence is 14 residues long. The CDR3, as DNA: TGCAGTGCTAGAGATAGGTTTGGGTCGGGGGGGCAGTACTTC. Translated: CSARDRFGSGGQYF.

J is TRBJ2-7 and V is TRBV3-1; 11 positions agree with TRBD2. The CDR3 consists of 17 residues. Germline V lookup: CDR1 LGHDT, CDR2 YNNKEL (reference sequence). After removal of 3 bases from V and 7 bases from J, the junction contained 14 bases not matched to a gene. CDR3 nucleotides: TGTGCCAGCAGCCATCGCCAACTAGCGGGAGCATACAATGAGCAGTACTTC. Translated, it gives CASSHRQLAGAYNEQYF.

This clonotype was recorded a few times. V usage is TRBV7-2 and J usage is TRBJ2-5; TRBD2 aligns across 7 bases. The ends lost 5 bases at V and 2 bases at J; junction bases unmatched: 2. The CDR3 consists of 13 residues. Per the germline V gene, CDR1 is SGHTA and CDR2 is FQGNSA. CDR3 loop: CASSAGAQETQYF. Written as DNA, the CDR3 is TGTGCCAGCAGCGCGGGAGCACAAGAGACCCAGTACTTC.

The genes are TRBV20-1 and TRBJ1-1; D perhaps matches TRBD1 (5 bases). V lost 5 bases and J 5 bases, leaving 12 bases between the germline ends. Germline CDR1 and CDR2: DFQATT and SNEGSKA (reference sequence). This CDR3 comprises 12 residues. DNA for the CDR3: TGCAGTGCTGTTCAGGGTCGGACTGAAGCTTTCTTT. It encodes CSAVQGRTEAFF.

This clonotype was counted a few times. The chain couples TRBV4-3 to TRBJ2-3, with 7 bases aligning to TRBD1. The V segment lost 4 bases and the J segment 5 bases; nucleotides outside the gene matches: 6. The CDR3 extends over 14 amino acids. Germline V gene sequence: CDR1 LGHNA, CDR2 YSLEER. Here the CDR3 DNA reads TGCGCCAGCAGCCTCACAGGGGCGGGAGATACGCAGTATTTT. Translated, it gives CASSLTGAGDTQYF.

CDR3 loop: CASSLASLGEQYF. In DNA form, the CDR3 reads TGTGCCAGCAGCTTAGCCAGCTTGGGTGAGCAGTACTTC. The J gene is TRBJ2-7, the V gene TRBV7-2; D is unresolved. Germline V gene sequence: CDR1 SGHTA, CDR2 FQGNSA. This CDR3 is 13 amino acids long. Trimming took 0 bases from V and 7 from J, leaving 10 bases between them.

CDR3 amino acids: CSASPGNNEQFF. DNA of the CDR3: TGCAGTGCCTCGCCGGGGAACAATGAGCAGTTCTTC. The rearrangement uses TRBV29-1 and TRBJ2-1, with D tentatively TRBD2 (5 bases). CDR3 length: 12 residues. CDR1 is SQVTM, CDR2 ANQGSEA, per germline.

The V call is TRBV28, the J call TRBJ2-7, with D possibly matching TRBD1 (6 bases). The CDR3 consists of 15 residues. Trimming took 7 bases from V and 1 from J, leaving 17 bases between them. The germline V gene has CDR1 MDHEN and CDR2 SYDVKM. CDR3 in amino acids: CASTPRQAFSYEQYF. The CDR3, as DNA: TGTGCCAGCACCCCTCGACAGGCCTTTTCCTACGAGCAGTACTTC.

This clonotype came up many times. This chain joins TRBV5-1 and TRBJ1-2, with a weak D call TRBD1 (5 bases). The V and J ends lost 0 bases and 8 bases respectively, with 11 bases between them. CDR1 is SGHRS and CDR2 is YFSETQ in the germline V gene. CDR3 length: 13 amino acids. The CDR3 nucleotides read TGCGCCAGCAGCTTGGGACGGGACGGAGGCTACACCTTC. Translation gives CASSLGRDGGYTF. Looking up the rest from reference TRBV5-1 and TRBJ1-2 gives the full variable domain: KAGVTQTPRYLIKTRGQQVTLSCSPISGHRSVSWYQQTPGQGLQFLFEYFSETQRNKGNFPGRFSGRQFSNSRSEMNVSTLELGDSALYLCASSLGRDGGYTFGSGTRLTVV.

With respect to this clonotype: A much larger clone lies one base from this, so it may be a read error. V and J are TRBV5-1 and TRBJ2-7; D unresolved. The CDR3 runs to 11 residues. CDR1 is SGHRS and CDR2 is YFSETQ in the germline V gene. Trimming pared 2 bases from V and 7 bases from J, leaving 7 bases between. CDR3 DNA sequence: TGCGCCAGCAGCTTCGCGCTTGAGCAGTACTTC. Translation: CASSFALEQYF.

A word on this clonotype: Given a much more abundant clone one base away, this may be a read error. The chain links TRBV12-3 or TRBV12-4 to TRBJ2-5; tentatively, D is TRBD1 or TRBD2 (5 bases each). Deletions cut 6 bases from V and 4 bases from J, with 9 bases between. This CDR3 spans 12 amino acids. The CDR3 here is CASRLGTETQYF. The CDR3 DNA sequence: TGTGCCAGCAGATTGGGGACAGAGACCCAGTACTTC.

This clonotype was seen only a few times. This chain joins TRBV20-1 and TRBJ1-6; D is ambiguous. The ends were cut back, 1 base at V and 0 bases at J, with 19 bases in the middle. The CDR3 length is 19 residues. Germline CDR1 reads DFQATT; CDR2 reads SNEGSKA (reference sequence). Written as DNA, the CDR3 is TGCAGTGCTAGAGGCCCCCAGTTCGCAGGACGCTCCTATAATTCACCCCTCCACTTT. Translated: CSARGPQFAGRSYNSPLHF.

For this clonotype: A much more abundant neighbour one base away suggests this may be a read error. The chain uses TRBV7-2 and TRBJ2-7; tentative D call: TRBD2 (6 bases). V lost 4 bases to trimming and J lost 0 bases, with 13 bases between them. Per the germline V gene, CDR1 is SGHTA and CDR2 is FQGNSA. This CDR3 contains 15 residues. CDR3 loop: CASSSSAGSSYEQYF. CDR3 DNA sequence: TGTGCCAGCAGCTCATCAGCGGGTAGCTCCTACGAGCAGTACTTC.

This chain joins TRBV7-2 and TRBJ2-5; no reliable D call. The V and J ends lost 3 bases and 1 base respectively, with 18 bases between them. The CDR3 runs 17 residues. CDR1 is SGHTA and CDR2 is FQGNSA in the germline V gene. The CDR3 sequence: CASSFGFAANLQETQYF. DNA for the CDR3: TGTGCCAGCAGCTTCGGATTTGCAGCGAACCTCCAAGAGACCCAGTACTTC.

The chain combines TRBV21-1 with TRBJ1-2; TRBD1 is taken as the D call from the table, unchecked against the DNA. TRBV21-1 is a documented pseudogene. The CDR3 is made up of 14 amino acids. The CDR3 nucleotides read TGTGCCAGCAGCAAATCCCGGCAGAACTATGGCTACACCTTC. Translating it yields CASSKSRQNYGYTF.